The rows below give T cell receptor beta chains drawn from one sample of a study of cytomegalovirus exposure and HLA in healthy donors. Sequencing used immunoSEQ multiplex PCR; TCRdb keeps in-frame clones, though not all of them. This sample has fewer than 85,000 clones, with 72% found just once. Sequenced input: PBMCs. The source of these receptors is a woman in her thirties or forties in good health and CMV-seropositive. Each CDR3 is given with its conserved first and last residue. The D gene is left open where the match is weak. Clone size, where shown, is once, few, many, or a class for clones that have expanded.

NA	12	TRBV28	TRBJ1-4	once	CASRSGGQKLFF	TGTGCCAGCAGAAGCGGGGGGCAAAAACTGTTTTTT
TRBD2	20	TRBV2	TRBJ2-1	few	CASSPPPGLAAQSSYNEQFF	TGTGCCAGCAGTCCCCCCCCGGGACTAGCGGCTCAGAGCTCCTACAATGAGCAGTTCTTC
NA	14	TRBV5-1	TRBJ2-7	NA	CASSSSPGFYEQYF	TGCGCCAGCAGCTCCTCTCCAGGCTTCTACGAGCAGTACTTC
NA	14	TRBV4-1	TRBJ1-1	many	CASSQASRNTEAFF	TGCGCCAGCAGCCAGGCATCCAGGAACACTGAAGCTTTCTTT
NA	13	TRBV14	TRBJ1-3	once	CASSLSFGNTIYF	TGTGCCAGCAGCCTTTCGTTTGGAAACACCATATATTTT
NA	14	TRBV2	TRBJ2-7	NA	CASSELARSYEQYF	TGTGCCAGCAGTGAACTAGCGCGCTCCTACGAGCAGTACTTC
NA	13	TRBV7-9	TRBJ1-1	few	CASSLVKNTEAFF	TGTGCCAGCAGCCTAGTAAAGAACACTGAAGCTTTCTTT
TRBD2	15	TRBV5-1	TRBJ2-3	NA	CASSFSSGRADTQYF	TGCGCCAGCAGCTTCTCTAGCGGGAGGGCGGATACGCAGTATTTT
NA	15	TRBV5-1	TRBJ2-1	NA	CASSIGSSNSDEQFF	TGCGCCAGCAGCATTGGGAGTTCTAACTCGGATGAGCAGTTCTTC
NA	16	TRBV19	TRBJ2-1	NA	CASSYSGRSNYNEQFF	TGTGCCAGTAGTTACAGTGGCCGTTCAAATTACAATGAGCAGTTCTTC
TRBD2	15	TRBV5-1	TRBJ2-3	NA	CASSPGTSGADTQYF	TGCGCCAGCAGCCCCGGGACTAGCGGGGCAGATACGCAGTATTTT
NA	15	TRBV5-1	TRBJ1-3	NA	CASSLGFGEGNTIYF	TGCGCCAGCAGCTTAGGGTTCGGGGAAGGAAACACCATATATTTT
TRBD1	14	TRBV5-1	TRBJ1-1	NA	CASSSGQGGTEAFF	TGCGCCAGCAGCTCGGGACAGGGGGGTACTGAAGCTTTCTTT
NA	14	TRBV6-5	TRBJ1-2	NA	CASSPQGTSLGYTF	TGTGCCAGCAGTCCCCAGGGGACCTCTTTGGGCTACACCTTC
TRBD1	16	TRBV11-3	TRBJ1-1	NA	CASSLPRQGMNTEAFF	TGTGCCAGCAGCTTACCCCGACAGGGTATGAACACTGAAGCTTTCTTT
NA	15	TRBV5-1	TRBJ1-1	NA	CASSLEGVMNTEAFF	TGCGCCAGCAGCTTGGAAGGGGTTATGAACACTGAAGCTTTCTTT
TRBD1	11	TRBV6-5	TRBJ1-2	few	CASGTVSGYTF	TGTGCCAGCGGGACAGTGAGTGGCTACACCTTC
TRBD2	14	TRBV30	TRBJ2-7	NA	CAWSQQGLVSSQYF	TGTGCCTGGAGCCAACAGGGACTAGTGAGTTCGCAGTACTTC
TRBD1	14	TRBV5-1	TRBJ2-3	few	CASSSGQGLDTQYF	TGCGCCAGCAGCTCGGGACAGGGATTGGATACGCAGTATTTT
NA	14	TRBV5-1	TRBJ1-3	NA	CASSPGAQGNTIYF	TGCGCCAGCAGCCCTGGGGCGCAGGGAAACACCATATATTTT
NA	12	TRBV7-9	TRBJ1-2	NA	CASSQGGHGYTF	TGTGCCAGCAGCCAGGGTGGCCATGGCTACACCTTC
TRBD1	17	TRBV12-5	TRBJ2-5	NA	CASGYLVGTGAQETQYF	TGTGCTAGTGGCTATCTGGTGGGGACAGGGGCCCAAGAGACCCAGTACTTC
TRBD1	16	TRBV4-1	TRBJ2-3	NA	CASSQGTGVFTDTQYF	TGCGCCAGCAGCCAAGGGACAGGGGTTTTCACAGATACGCAGTATTTT
NA	13	TRBV28	TRBJ1-2	NA	CASSAAERGGYTF	TGTGCCAGCAGTGCTGCGGAACGAGGAGGCTACACCTTC
NA	15	TRBV4-1	TRBJ2-5	NA	CASSQDEGVGETQYF	TGCGCCAGCAGCCAAGATGAGGGGGTAGGGGAGACCCAGTACTTC
NA	16	TRBV5-3	TRBJ1-5	NA	CARSGTGLLSNQPQHF	TGTGCCAGAAGCGGAACAGGGTTGTTAAGCAATCAGCCCCAGCATTTT
NA	15	TRBV5-1	TRBJ2-2	NA	CASSATRANTGELFF	TGCGCCAGCAGCGCTACTAGAGCGAACACCGGGGAGCTGTTTTTT
NA	11	TRBV6-6	TRBJ1-1	NA	CATTRAAEAFF	TGTGCCACTACGCGGGCGGCGGAAGCTTTCTTT
TRBD1	16	TRBV19	TRBJ1-2	NA	CASRKPQGLGFYGYTF	TGTGCCAGTAGGAAACCACAGGGGTTGGGTTTCTATGGCTACACCTTC
NA	14	TRBV4-1	TRBJ2-7	NA	CASSQERGPDEQYF	TGCGCCAGCAGCCAAGAGAGAGGGCCGGACGAGCAGTACTTC
NA	15	TRBV27	TRBJ1-5	NA	CASSLSGAGNQPQHF	TGTGCCAGCAGTTTATCAGGGGCAGGCAATCAGCCCCAGCATTTT
TRBD2	16	TRBV4-2	TRBJ2-7	NA	CASSQTGLAGSYEQYF	TGTGCCAGCAGCCAGACCGGACTAGCGGGCTCCTACGAGCAGTACTTC
NA	14	TRBV4-1	TRBJ1-6	medium-sized	CASKPTEDNSPLHF	TGCGCCAGCAAGCCCACGGAGGATAATTCACCCCTCCACTTT
NA	11	TRBV20-1	TRBJ2-5	NA	CSATDRETQYF	TGCAGTGCTACCGACAGGGAGACCCAGTACTTC
NA	15	TRBV4-3	TRBJ2-7	NA	CASSQEGGPSYEQYF	TGCGCCAGCAGCCAAGAGGGGGGGCCTAGCTACGAGCAGTACTTC
TRBD2	18	TRBV7-2	TRBJ2-1	NA	CASSLGLAVRGTYNEQFF	TGTGCCAGCAGCTTGGGACTAGCGGTAAGAGGAACCTACAATGAGCAGTTCTTC
TRBD1	15	TRBV6-1	TRBJ2-7	once	CASIPLTGGSYEQYF	TGTGCCAGCATCCCCCTGACAGGGGGCTCCTACGAGCAGTACTTC
NA	13	TRBV9	TRBJ2-5	NA	CASSVTGQETQYF	TGTGCCAGCAGCGTTACGGGGCAAGAGACCCAGTACTTC
TRBD1	15	TRBV11-2	TRBJ2-7	few	CASSFLGQATYEQYF	TGTGCCAGCAGCTTTCTAGGACAGGCGACCTACGAGCAGTACTTC
TRBD1	15	TRBV19	TRBJ1-1	NA	CASSLETGLLDKAFF	TGTGCCAGTAGTCTCGAGACAGGGTTATTGGATAAAGCTTTCTTT
NA	12	TRBV19	TRBJ1-2	few	CASSREGHGYTF	TGTGCCAGTAGTCGGGAAGGGCACGGCTACACCTTC
TRBD2	16	TRBV5-1	TRBJ2-3	few	CASSLESSGGTDTQYF	TGCGCCAGCAGCTTGGAAAGTAGCGGGGGTACAGATACGCAGTATTTT
TRBD1	14	TRBV19	TRBJ1-1	few	CASREGQVNTEAFF	TGTGCCAGTAGAGAGGGACAGGTGAACACTGAAGCTTTCTTT
TRBD1	15	TRBV7-9	TRBJ1-5	NA	CASSLAGQGYQPQHF	TGTGCCAGCAGCTTAGCCGGACAGGGTTATCAGCCCCAGCATTTT
TRBD1	14	TRBV7-9	TRBJ1-2	NA	CASSTDREHYGYTF	TGTGCCAGCAGCACGGACAGGGAACACTATGGCTACACCTTC
NA	15	TRBV6-5	TRBJ1-1	NA	CASRPGGGADTEAFF	TGTGCCAGCCGACCCGGGGGGGGCGCGGACACTGAAGCTTTCTTT
TRBD2	15	TRBV25-1	TRBJ2-7	NA	CASSEFRTSENEQYF	TGTGCCAGCAGTGAATTTAGGACTAGCGAGAACGAGCAGTACTTC
TRBD2	15	TRBV5-1	TRBJ2-7	NA	CASRPGTSGIYEQYF	TGCGCCAGCAGACCTGGGACTAGCGGGATCTACGAGCAGTACTTC
NA	15	TRBV5-1	TRBJ1-2	NA	CASSLVGTGNYGYTF	TGCGCCAGCAGCTTGGTGGGTACAGGGAACTATGGCTACACCTTC
TRBD1	14	TRBV19	TRBJ2-3	few	CASSIGQDSHTQYF	TGTGCCAGTAGTATCGGACAGGACTCGCATACGCAGTATTTT
NA	15	TRBV2	TRBJ1-3	NA	CASSEAGYQGNTIYF	TGTGCCAGCAGTGAAGCCGGGTATCAGGGAAACACCATATATTTT
NA	14	TRBV11-3	TRBJ2-1	once	CASSLSPSGPEQFF	TGTGCCAGCAGCTTAAGCCCCAGCGGACCTGAGCAGTTCTTC
NA	15	TRBV6-5	TRBJ1-5	NA	CASSYSAVINQPQHF	TGTGCCAGCAGTTACTCGGCAGTCATTAATCAGCCCCAGCATTTT
TRBD1	16	TRBV7-8	TRBJ1-5	NA	CASSPDRAYSNQPQHF	TGTGCCAGCAGCCCGGACAGGGCTTATAGCAATCAGCCCCAGCATTTT